These T cell receptor beta chains were read from a single sample in a study of shared clonotypes between healthy human individuals. Generated by immunoSEQ multiplex PCR, the TCRdb table keeps only in-frame clones and is missing some. Altogether about 1 million clones are present, 65% to 75% being singletons, with the ten largest covering approximately 1.5%. Source material: memory CD4+ T cells sorted from blood. All receptors come from a man between 18 and 29 years old in good health. The CDR3 runs from the conserved cysteine through the conserved F or W. D genes are given only for firm matches. Expanded clones are given a class, and other clones once, few, many or no size at all.

v_gene	j_gene	abundance	d_gene	CDR3aa	CDR3nt
TRBV5-4	TRBJ2-5	.	TRBD1	CASQKPGQQETQYF	TGTGCCAGCCAAAAACCGGGACAGCAAGAGACCCAGTACTTC
TRBV10-1	TRBJ2-7	.	TRBD2	CASSPLAGGLYEQYF	TGCGCCAGCAGCCCCCTGGCGGGAGGACTTTACGAGCAGTACTTC
TRBV29-1	TRBJ1-5	few	.	CSAVAPGMDQPQHF	TGCAGCGCTGTGGCTCCGGGGATGGATCAGCCCCAGCATTTT
TRBV14	TRBJ2-3	.	.	CASSQTLGGGTQYF	TGTGCCAGCAGCCAAACACTAGGAGGCGGTACGCAGTATTTT
TRBV7-2	TRBJ1-1	.	TRBD1	CASGQGRSTEAFF	TGTGCCAGCGGACAGGGGCGGAGCACTGAAGCTTTCTTT
TRBV18	TRBJ1-5	.	TRBD1	CASSPPGQGSNQPQHF	TGTGCCAGCTCACCACCGGGACAGGGGAGCAATCAGCCCCAGCATTTT
TRBV7-2	TRBJ2-2	.	.	CASSLVVYLTGELFF	TGTGCCAGCAGCTTAGTAGTGTACCTAACCGGGGAGCTGTTTTTT
TRBV7-2	TRBJ2-7	.	.	CASSLENHEQYF	TGTGCCAGCAGCTTAGAAAACCACGAGCAGTACTTC
TRBV29-1	TRBJ2-3	many	TRBD2	CSVPLGGGATDTQYF	TGCAGCGTTCCTTTGGGCGGGGGGGCCACAGATACGCAGTATTTT
TRBV7-3	TRBJ1-5	.	.	CASSIDSNQPQHF	TGTGCCAGCAGCATCGATAGCAATCAGCCCCAGCATTTT
TRBV6-5	TRBJ2-5	once	.	CASSYSSGLETQYF	TGTGCCAGCAGTTACTCGTCCGGGCTAGAGACCCAGTACTTC
TRBV23-1	TRBJ1-1	.	.	CASSQSGRLNTEAFF	TGCGCCAGCAGTCAATCGGGCAGATTGAACACTGAAGCTTTCTTT
TRBV10-2	TRBJ2-3	once	TRBD2	CASSEPGTSVTDTQYF	TGCGCCAGCAGTGAACCCGGGACTAGCGTCACAGATACGCAGTATTTT
TRBV6-5	TRBJ1-2	.	TRBD1	CASSKQGGYGYTF	TGTGCCAGCAGCAAACAGGGGGGGTATGGCTACACCTTC
TRBV5-1	TRBJ1-5	many	.	CASSLDTNQPQHF	TGCGCCAGCAGCTTGGATACGAATCAGCCCCAGCATTTT
TRBV9	TRBJ1-1	few	.	CASNGDRDTEAFF	TGTGCCAGCAACGGAGATCGTGACACTGAAGCTTTCTTT
TRBV6-6	TRBJ2-7	.	.	CASSYLGTGEQYF	TGTGCCAGCAGTTACCTCGGGACGGGCGAGCAGTACTTC
TRBV7-9	TRBJ1-2	.	.	CASSLRGEAYGYTF	TGTGCCAGCAGCTTAAGGGGGGAAGCCTATGGCTACACCTTC
TRBV5-1	TRBJ2-5	.	.	CASSLGGTNQETQYF	TGCGCCAGCAGCTTGGGGGGAACCAACCAAGAGACCCAGTACTTC
TRBV10-2	TRBJ2-2	.	.	CASKQGNTGELFF	TGCGCCAGCAAACAGGGGAACACCGGGGAGCTGTTTTTT
TRBV6-6	TRBJ1-3	.	.	CASSSRDSGNTIYF	TGTGCCAGCAGTTCCCGGGACTCTGGAAACACCATATATTTT
TRBV5-4	TRBJ2-1	.	TRBD2	CASSGLAGYNEQFF	TGTGCCAGCAGCGGACTAGCGGGGTACAATGAGCAGTTCTTC
TRBV9	TRBJ2-1	.	.	CASSVGDTRFF	TGTGCCAGCAGCGTAGGGGACACCCGTTTCTTC
TRBV7-9	TRBJ1-5	.	TRBD1	CASSPGGYRGPQPQHF	TGTGCCAGCAGTCCCGGGGGATACAGGGGACCGCAGCCCCAGCATTTT
TRBV7-8	TRBJ2-2	few	TRBD1	CASSQGQGKGTGELFF	TGTGCCAGCAGCCAGGGACAGGGGAAGGGCACCGGGGAGCTGTTTTTT
TRBV5-1	TRBJ2-7	few	.	CASSGDKSSYEQYF	TGCGCCAGCAGCGGGGACAAGAGCTCCTACGAGCAGTACTTC
TRBV5-1	TRBJ2-5	.	TRBD1	CASSLVPGTEKETQYF	TGCGCCAGCAGCTTGGTACCCGGGACAGAAAAAGAGACCCAGTACTTC
TRBV29-1	TRBJ2-1	.	.	CSGLASYNEQFF	TGCAGCGGCCTAGCCTCCTACAATGAGCAGTTCTTC
TRBV7-2	TRBJ2-5	medium-sized	.	CASSLGGAQETQYF	TGTGCCAGCAGCTTAGGGGGGGCGCAGGAGACCCAGTACTTC
TRBV5-1	TRBJ1-2	.	.	CASSYRDGNYGYTF	TGCGCCAGCAGCTACCGGGACGGAAACTATGGCTACACCTTC
TRBV2	TRBJ1-1	.	.	CASSGGVNTEAFF	TGTGCCAGCAGTGGTGGGGTGAACACTGAAGCTTTCTTT
TRBV2	TRBJ1-6	once	.	CASSEGRVVNNSPLHF	TGTGCCAGCAGTGAAGGCAGGGTGGTGAATAATTCACCCCTCCACTTT
TRBV4-2	TRBJ2-1	.	.	CASSQSTDRGTYNEQFF	TGTGCCAGCAGCCAAAGTACGGATCGGGGGACCTACAATGAGCAGTTCTTC
TRBV30	TRBJ1-4	.	.	CAWSVGGDNEKLFF	TGTGCCTGGAGTGTAGGGGGTGATAATGAAAAACTGTTTTTT
TRBV5-1	TRBJ2-7	.	TRBD1	CASTTGQGAVEQYF	TGCGCCAGCACTACGGGACAGGGGGCTGTCGAGCAGTACTTC
TRBV28	TRBJ1-2	.	TRBD1	CASGKGQGHGYTF	TGTGCCAGCGGGAAGGGACAGGGTCATGGCTACACCTTC
TRBV27	TRBJ2-7	.	.	CASSLVKGPTYEQYF	TGTGCCAGCAGTTTGGTCAAGGGGCCCACCTACGAGCAGTACTTC
TRBV27	TRBJ2-5	.	TRBD2	CASSLSASGGETQYF	TGTGCCAGCAGTTTATCGGCTAGCGGGGGAGAGACCCAGTACTTC
TRBV2	TRBJ1-6	few	TRBD1	CASVTGGKSPLHF	TGTGCCAGCGTTACAGGGGGCAAGTCACCCCTCCACTTT
TRBV7-2	TRBJ2-7	few	.	CASSSTLGGGPYEQYF	TGTGCCAGCAGCTCAACACTAGGGGGAGGGCCCTACGAGCAGTACTTC
TRBV30	TRBJ1-5	.	TRBD1	CAWSEAIGTVTSAQHF	TGTGCCTGGAGTGAAGCTATTGGGACAGTAACTTCAGCCCAGCATTTT
TRBV2	TRBJ2-5	.	.	CASSIGEVETQYF	TGTGCCAGCAGTATAGGGGAGGTAGAGACCCAGTACTTC
TRBV28	TRBJ2-1	.	TRBD1	CASSPDGQGRNEQFF	TGTGCCAGCAGTCCCGATGGACAGGGAAGGAATGAGCAGTTCTTC
TRBV5-1	TRBJ1-4	.	.	CASSRVGVLNEKLFF	TGCGCCAGCAGCCGTGTGGGGGTCCTGAATGAAAAACTGTTTTTT
TRBV7-2	TRBJ1-2	few	TRBD1	CASSLTSGTGGYGYTF	TGTGCCAGCAGCTTAACCAGTGGGACAGGGGGCTATGGCTACACCTTC